This TCR beta chain was observed in a study of T cells after yellow fever vaccination. Overall study findings and caveats: A minor fraction of clonotypes spanned both CD4 and CD8 compartments.

This clonotype has a handful of counts. Antigen specificity is unknown. The germline V and J ends were trimmed by 4 bases and 9 bases, with 20 bases remaining between them. The germline CDR1 and CDR2 sequences are SGHRS and YFSETQ. The CDR3 is made up of 15 amino acids. Each CDR3 protein is one row after TCRdb ran MiXCR on the 5' RACE reads. The sample yields about 340,000 distinct CDR3 sequences, 8.5% to 10% seen once. Specimen: PBMCs, collected on the day of the first yellow fever vaccination. The receptor's source is a man aged 18 to 29 who received the YFV17D yellow fever vaccine. The rearrangement joins TRBV5-1 to TRBJ2-1; D is unclear. CDR3 nucleotides: TGCGCCAGCAGCCTGACCAAGAGTAACAGAGGTGAGCAGTTCTTC. Translating it yields CASSLTKSNRGEQFF.